This T cell receptor beta chain was retrieved from a study of blood T cells in healthy people across ages. Looked up from germline, CDR1 is SGDLS and CDR2 is YYNGEE. The CDR3 covers 13 residues. The V end lost 0 bases, the J end lost 4 bases, and 7 bases lay between the germline ends. The table lists this clonotype with a few counts. Through a sample-barcoded 5' primer and a J-beta primer mix, a second PCR was run for roughly 6 to 11 cycles. One entry per CDR3 protein results from TCRdb running MiXCR on the 5' RACE reads. The data show more than 1,000,000 distinct CDR3 sequences, 25% seen once. These data also formed part of another study, on T cells of mothers and their children.

The source of this sequence is a girl aged 2 to 10 in good health. V gene TRBV9 combines with J gene TRBJ1-2; D gene uncertain. Sequenced sample: blood. CDR3 bases: TGTGCCAGCAGCGTAGGACGTGGCTATGGCTACACCTTC. Encoded protein: CASSVGRGYGYTF.